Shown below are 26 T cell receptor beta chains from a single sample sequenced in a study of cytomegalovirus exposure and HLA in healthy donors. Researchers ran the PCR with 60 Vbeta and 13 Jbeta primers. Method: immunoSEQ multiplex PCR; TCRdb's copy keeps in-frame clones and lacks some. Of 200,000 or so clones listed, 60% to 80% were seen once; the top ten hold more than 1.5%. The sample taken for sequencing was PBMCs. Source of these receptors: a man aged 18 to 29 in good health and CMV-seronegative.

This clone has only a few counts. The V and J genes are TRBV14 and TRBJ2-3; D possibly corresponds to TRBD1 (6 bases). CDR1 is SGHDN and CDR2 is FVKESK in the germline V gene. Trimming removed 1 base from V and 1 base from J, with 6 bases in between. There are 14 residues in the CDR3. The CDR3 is CASSQAGGTDTQYF. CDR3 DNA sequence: TGTGCCAGCAGCCAAGCAGGGGGCACAGATACGCAGTATTTT.

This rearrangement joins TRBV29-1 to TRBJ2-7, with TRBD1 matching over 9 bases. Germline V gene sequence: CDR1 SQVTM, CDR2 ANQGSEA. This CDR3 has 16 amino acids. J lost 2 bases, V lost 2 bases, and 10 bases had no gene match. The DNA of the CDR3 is TGCAGCGTTGAACTCCGGGAACAGGGGGCCACCTACGAGCAGTACTTC. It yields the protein CSVELREQGATYEQYF.

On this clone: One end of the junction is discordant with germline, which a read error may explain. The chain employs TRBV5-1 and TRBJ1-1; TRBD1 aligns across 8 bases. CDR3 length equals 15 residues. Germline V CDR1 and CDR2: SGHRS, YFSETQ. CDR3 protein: CASSLDQGANTEAFF. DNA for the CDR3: TGTGCCAGCAGCTTGGATCAGGGGGCAAACACTGAAGCTTTCTTT. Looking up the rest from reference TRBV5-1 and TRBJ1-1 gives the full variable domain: KAGVTQTPRYLIKTRGQQVTLSCSPISGHRSVSWYQQTPGQGLQFLFEYFSETQRNKGNFPGRFSGRQFSNSRSEMNVSTLELGDSALYLCASSLDQGANTEAFFGQGTRLTVV.

The DNA for the CDR3 is TGTGCCAGCAGCCAAGTAAACAGCCGCACAGATACGCAGTATTTT. Translating it yields CASSQVNSRTDTQYF. The rearrangement uses TRBV4-2 and TRBJ2-3; D gene unclear. The CDR3 is 15 residues long. Trimming left V 1 base short and J 1 base short, with 9 bases between. Germline V gene data show CDR1 as LGHNA and CDR2 as YNFKEQ.

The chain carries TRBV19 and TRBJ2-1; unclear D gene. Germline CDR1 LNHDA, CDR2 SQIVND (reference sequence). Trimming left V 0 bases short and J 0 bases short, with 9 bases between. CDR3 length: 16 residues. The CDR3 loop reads CASSIESQTSYNEQFF. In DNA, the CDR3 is TGTGCCAGTAGTATAGAGTCACAGACCTCCTACAATGAGCAGTTCTTC.

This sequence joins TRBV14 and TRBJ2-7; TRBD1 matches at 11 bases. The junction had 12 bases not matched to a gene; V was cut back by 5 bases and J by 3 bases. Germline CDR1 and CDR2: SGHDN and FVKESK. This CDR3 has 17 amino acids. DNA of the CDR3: TGTGCCAGCAGCATTCTACCGGGACAGGGGGGGTTCTACGAGCAGTACTTC. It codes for CASSILPGQGGFYEQYF.

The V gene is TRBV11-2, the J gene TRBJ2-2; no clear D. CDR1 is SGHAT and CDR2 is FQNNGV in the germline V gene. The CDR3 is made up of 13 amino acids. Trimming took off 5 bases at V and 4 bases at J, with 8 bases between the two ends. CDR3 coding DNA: TGTGCCAGCAGCCCACAGACCACCGGGGAGCTGTTTTTT. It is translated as CASSPQTTGELFF.

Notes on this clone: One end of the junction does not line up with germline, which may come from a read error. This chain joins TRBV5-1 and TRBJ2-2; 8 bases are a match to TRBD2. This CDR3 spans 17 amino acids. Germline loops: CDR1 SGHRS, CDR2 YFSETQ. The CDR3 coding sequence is TGCGCCAGCAGTTTGGACACTAGCGGTCCGAACACCGGGGAGCTGTTTTTT. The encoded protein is CASSLDTSGPNTGELFF.

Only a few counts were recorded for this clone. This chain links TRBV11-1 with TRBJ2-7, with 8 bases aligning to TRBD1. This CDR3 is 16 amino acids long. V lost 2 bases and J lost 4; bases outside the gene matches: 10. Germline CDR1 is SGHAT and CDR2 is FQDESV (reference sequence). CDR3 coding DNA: TGTGCCAGCAGCTTATCCGCCGGGACAGGTTCTTACGAGCAGTACTTC. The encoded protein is CASSLSAGTGSYEQYF. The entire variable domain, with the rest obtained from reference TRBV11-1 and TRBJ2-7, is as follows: EAEVAQSPRYKITEKSQAVAFWCDPISGHATLYWYRQILGQGPELLVQFQDESVVDDSQLPKDRFSAERLKGVDSTLKIQPAELGDSAMYLCASSLSAGTGSYEQYFGPGTRLTVT.

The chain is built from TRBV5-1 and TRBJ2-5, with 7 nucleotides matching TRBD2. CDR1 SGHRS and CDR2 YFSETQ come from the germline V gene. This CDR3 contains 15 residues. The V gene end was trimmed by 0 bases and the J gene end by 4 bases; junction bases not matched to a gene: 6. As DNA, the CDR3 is TGCGCCAGCAGCTTGGCCCGACTAGCATCAGAGACCCAGTACTTC. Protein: CASSLARLASETQYF.

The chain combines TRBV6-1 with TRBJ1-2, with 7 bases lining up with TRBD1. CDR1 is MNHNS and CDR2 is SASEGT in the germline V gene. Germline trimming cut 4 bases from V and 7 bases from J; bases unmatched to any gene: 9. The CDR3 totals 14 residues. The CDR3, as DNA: TGTGCCAGCAGTGGCCAGGGGGATTTAGGTGGCTACACCTTC. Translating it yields CASSGQGDLGGYTF.

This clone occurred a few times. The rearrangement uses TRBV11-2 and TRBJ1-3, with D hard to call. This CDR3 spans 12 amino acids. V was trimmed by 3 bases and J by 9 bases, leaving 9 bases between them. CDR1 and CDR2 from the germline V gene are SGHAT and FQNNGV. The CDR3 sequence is CASSLNGGTIYF. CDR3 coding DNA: TGTGCCAGCAGCTTGAACGGAGGCACCATATATTTT. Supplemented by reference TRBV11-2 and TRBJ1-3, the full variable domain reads EAGVAQSPRYKIIEKRQSVAFWCNPISGHATLYWYQQILGQGPKLLIQFQNNGVVDDSQLPKDRFSAERLKGVDSTLKIQPAKLEDSAVYLCASSLNGGTIYFGEGSWLTVV.

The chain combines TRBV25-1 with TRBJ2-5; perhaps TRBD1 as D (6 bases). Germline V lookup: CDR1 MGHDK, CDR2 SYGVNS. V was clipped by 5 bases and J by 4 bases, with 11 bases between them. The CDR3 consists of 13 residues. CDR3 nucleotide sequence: TGTGCCAGCAGTCCCGGGACACGAGAGACCCAGTACTTC. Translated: CASSPGTRETQYF.

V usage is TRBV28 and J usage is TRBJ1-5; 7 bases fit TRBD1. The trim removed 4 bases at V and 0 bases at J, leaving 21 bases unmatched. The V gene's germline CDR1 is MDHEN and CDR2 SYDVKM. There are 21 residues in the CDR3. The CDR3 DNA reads TGTGCCAGCAGTTCCTTATATCCCCCTCCGACAGGGATTTTTAGCAATCAGCCCCAGCATTTT. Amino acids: CASSSLYPPPTGIFSNQPQHF.

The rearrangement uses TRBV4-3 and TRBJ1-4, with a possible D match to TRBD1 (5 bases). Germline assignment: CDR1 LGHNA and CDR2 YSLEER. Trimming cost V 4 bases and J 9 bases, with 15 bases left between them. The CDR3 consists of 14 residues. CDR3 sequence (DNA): TGCGCCAGCAGCCCGGCGGGGGGTCGGAAAAAACTGTTTTTT. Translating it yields CASSPAGGRKKLFF.

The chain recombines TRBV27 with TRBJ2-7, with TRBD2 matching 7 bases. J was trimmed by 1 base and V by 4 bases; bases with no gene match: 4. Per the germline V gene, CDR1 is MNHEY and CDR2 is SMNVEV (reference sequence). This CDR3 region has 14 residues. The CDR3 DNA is TGTGCCAGCAGTTCTAGCGGTGGGTCCTACGAGCAGTACTTC. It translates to CASSSSGGSYEQYF.

The CDR3 is CASSRDLLAKEGNEQFF. CDR3 in DNA: TGTGCCAGCAGCCGAGACCTACTAGCGAAAGAAGGCAATGAGCAGTTCTTC. This chain joins TRBV4-2 and TRBJ2-1; 7 bases match TRBD2. CDR3 length equals 17 residues. The germline V gene has CDR1 LGHNA and CDR2 YNFKEQ. Trimming at V came to 4 bases and at J to 6 bases, leaving 15 bases not matched to a gene.

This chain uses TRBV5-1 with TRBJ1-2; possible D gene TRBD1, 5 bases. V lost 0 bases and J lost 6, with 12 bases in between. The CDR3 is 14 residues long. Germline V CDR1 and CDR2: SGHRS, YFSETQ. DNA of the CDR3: TGCGCCAGCAGCTTGGAAGGGGCGCCGCATGGCTACACCTTC. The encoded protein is CASSLEGAPHGYTF.

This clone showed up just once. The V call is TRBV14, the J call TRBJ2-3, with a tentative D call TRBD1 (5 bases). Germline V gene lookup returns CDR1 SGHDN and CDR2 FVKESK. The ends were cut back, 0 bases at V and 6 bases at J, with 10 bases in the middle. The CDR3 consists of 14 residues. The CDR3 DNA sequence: TGTGCCAGCAGCCAAGAGCTATACAGGGATACGCAGTATTTT. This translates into CASSQELYRDTQYF.

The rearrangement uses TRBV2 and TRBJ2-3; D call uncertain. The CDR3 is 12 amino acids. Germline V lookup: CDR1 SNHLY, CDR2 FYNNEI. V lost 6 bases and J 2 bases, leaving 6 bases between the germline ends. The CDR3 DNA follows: TGTGCCAGCAGACAGTCCACAGATACGCAGTATTTT. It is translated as CASRQSTDTQYF. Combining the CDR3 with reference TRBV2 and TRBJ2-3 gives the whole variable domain EPEVTQTPSHQVTQMGQEVILRCVPISNHLYFYWYRQILGQKVEFLVSFYNNEISEKSEIFDDQFSVERPDGSNFTLKIRSTKLEDSAMYFCASRQSTDTQYFGPGTRLTVL.

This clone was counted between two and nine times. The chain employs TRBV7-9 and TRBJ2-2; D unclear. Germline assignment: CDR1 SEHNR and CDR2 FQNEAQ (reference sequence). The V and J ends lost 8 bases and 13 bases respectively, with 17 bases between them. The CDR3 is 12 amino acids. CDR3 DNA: TGTGCCAGCGCTCCCGCCTCGAGTGGGCTGTTTTTT. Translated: CASAPASSGLFF.

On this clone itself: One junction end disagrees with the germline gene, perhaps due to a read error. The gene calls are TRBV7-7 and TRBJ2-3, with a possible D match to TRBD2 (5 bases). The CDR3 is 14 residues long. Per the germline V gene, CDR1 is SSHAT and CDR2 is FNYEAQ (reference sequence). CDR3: CASSLGAVTDTQYF. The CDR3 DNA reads TGTGCTAGCAGCTTAGGAGCGGTCACAGATACGCAGTATTTT. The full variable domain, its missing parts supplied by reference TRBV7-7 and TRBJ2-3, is GAGVSQSPRYKVTKRGQDVTLRCDPISSHATLYWYQQALGQGPEFLTYFNYEAQPDKSGLPSDRFSAERPEGSISTLTIQRTEQRDSAMYRCASSLGAVTDTQYFGPGTRLTVL.

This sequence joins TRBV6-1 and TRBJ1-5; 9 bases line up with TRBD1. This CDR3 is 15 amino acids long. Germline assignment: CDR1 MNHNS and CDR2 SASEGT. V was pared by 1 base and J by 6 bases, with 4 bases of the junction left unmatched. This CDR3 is CASSEGTGAGQPQHF. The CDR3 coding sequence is TGTGCCAGCAGTGAAGGGACAGGGGCGGGTCAGCCCCAGCATTTT.

The CDR3 DNA sequence: TGTGCCAGCAGGGCAAACGGGGGCTCCTACGAGCAGTACTTC. It encodes CASRANGGSYEQYF. The rearrangement joins TRBV2 to TRBJ2-7, with D tentatively TRBD2 (6 bases). Trimming took 6 bases from V and 0 from J, leaving 12 bases between them. This CDR3 is 14 amino acids long. Germline CDR1 and CDR2: SNHLY and FYNNEI.

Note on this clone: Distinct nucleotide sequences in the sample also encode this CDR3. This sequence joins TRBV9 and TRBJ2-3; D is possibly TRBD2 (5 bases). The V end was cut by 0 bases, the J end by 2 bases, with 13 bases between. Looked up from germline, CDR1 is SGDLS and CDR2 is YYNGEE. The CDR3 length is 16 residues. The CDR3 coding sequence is TGTGCCAGCAGCGTAGGATCAAGCGGAGTCACAGATACGCAGTATTTT. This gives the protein CASSVGSSGVTDTQYF. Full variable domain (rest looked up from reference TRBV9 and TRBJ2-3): DSGVTQTPKHLITATGQRVTLRCSPRSGDLSVYWYQQSLDQGLQFLIQYYNGEERAKGNILERFSAQQFPDLHSELNLSSLELGDSALYFCASSVGSSGVTDTQYFGPGTRLTVL.

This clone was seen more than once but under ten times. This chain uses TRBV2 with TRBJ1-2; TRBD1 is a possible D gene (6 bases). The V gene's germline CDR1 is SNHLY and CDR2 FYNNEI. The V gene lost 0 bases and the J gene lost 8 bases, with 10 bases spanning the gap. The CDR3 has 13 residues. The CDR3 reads CASSEARGRGYTF. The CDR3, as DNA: TGTGCCAGCAGTGAAGCCAGGGGCCGGGGCTACACCTTC.